This T cell receptor beta chain was retrieved from a study of cytotoxic CD8 clonotypes in ibrutinib-treated CLL. About the study: Complete response was seen in 2 patients and partial in approximately 24; about twelve progressed and about 15 stayed remitted after a median around 68 months.

About this clone: Its antigen is unknown.

Findings of the study overall: With treatment, public clonotypes, which were uncommon, either contracted or remained stable.

The protocol was immunoSEQ multiplex PCR, while the TCRdb copy is restricted to in-frame clones and leaves out a portion. This table holds 250,000 to 350,000 clones, approximately 76% found once. The CDR3 is 15 amino acids. V gave up 3 bases and J gave up 0 bases, with 11 bases separating them. Looked up from germline, CDR1 is KGHSH and CDR2 is LQKENI. This clonotype originated in a human donor with chronic lymphocytic leukemia. The chain is built from TRBV18 and TRBJ1-1; TRBD1 is a possible D gene (6 bases). Material: PBMCs, obtained at disease progression, from a patient treated with ibrutinib. CDR3 nucleotide sequence: TGTGCCAGCTCACCCCACAGGGTCATGAACACTGAAGCTTTCTTT. Encoded protein: CASSPHRVMNTEAFF.